These 9 T cell receptor beta chains share one sample of origin, sequenced in a study of blood T cells in healthy people across ages. With a J-beta primer mix and a sample-barcoded 5' primer, a second PCR ran 7 to 11 cycles. TCRdb recomputed calls from the 5' RACE reads with MiXCR, one row per CDR3 protein. In the table there are 600,000 or so distinct CDR3 sequences, under 30% of which are singletons. The specimen sequenced was blood. These receptors came from a woman older than 75 in good health.

This clonotype appeared many times. The rearrangement links TRBV18 to TRBJ2-2, with no clear D. Trimming took 0 bases from V and 1 from J, leaving 0 bases between them. Germline loops: CDR1 KGHSH, CDR2 LQKENI. This CDR3 is built from 13 residues. The CDR3 sequence: CASSPPNTGELFF. CDR3 nucleotide sequence: TGTGCCAGCTCACCACCGAACACCGGGGAGCTGTTTTTT.

This clonotype was counted at least ten times. The rearrangement uses TRBV7-6 and TRBJ1-1; no firm D call. Per germline, CDR1 SGHVS and CDR2 FNYEAQ. This CDR3 comprises 13 residues. Trimming stripped 1 base from V and 5 bases from J, with 8 bases between. This chain's CDR3 is CASSLVSWTEAFF. CDR3 sequence (DNA): TGTGCCAGCAGCTTAGTTTCGTGGACTGAAGCTTTCTTT.

This clonotype was recorded at least ten times. V is TRBV19 and J is TRBJ2-4; TRBD1 matches 8 bases. Germline lookup yields CDR1 LNHDA and CDR2 SQIVND (reference sequence). V was clipped by 5 bases and J by 13 bases; unmatched bases: 4. CDR3 length: 11 amino acids. The CDR3 reads CASSVRDRQYF. For the CDR3, the DNA is TGTGCCAGTAGTGTCCGGGACAGGCAGTACTTC.

This clonotype appeared many times. CDR3 loop: CSGDRGAAEAFF. Here the CDR3 DNA reads TGCAGCGGTGACAGGGGTGCGGCTGAAGCTTTCTTT. The V gene is TRBV29-1, the J gene TRBJ1-1, with TRBD1 matching 8 bases. The CDR3 has 12 amino acids. Germline CDR1 is SQVTM and CDR2 is ANQGSEA. Trimming removed 7 bases from V and 6 bases from J; junction bases left unmatched: 7.

This clonotype showed up many times. CDR3 region: CSARDSGAAANYGYTF. The CDR3, as DNA: TGCAGTGCTAGGGACTCAGGGGCCGCCGCTAACTATGGCTACACCTTC. The rearrangement links TRBV20-1 to TRBJ1-2; tentatively, D is TRBD1 (6 bases). Trimming removed 3 bases from V and 0 bases from J, with 17 bases in between. Germline CDR1 and CDR2: DFQATT and SNEGSKA (reference sequence). The CDR3 totals 16 residues.

The rearrangement uses TRBV12-3 or TRBV12-4 and TRBJ1-5, with TRBD1 matching 11 bases. J was trimmed by 5 bases and V by 6 bases; bases with no gene match: 18. The CDR3 sequence is 19 residues long. The CDR3 nucleotides are TGTGCCAGCAGGCCCTCCGGGACAGGGGGTCGCCCACTAGATCAGCCCCAGCATTTT. Translation: CASRPSGTGGRPLDQPQHF.

In its sample, this clonotype was seen many times. The chain has TRBV4-1 and TRBJ1-5; D is possibly TRBD1 (5 bases). The germline CDR1 and CDR2 sequences are MGHRA and YSYEKL. V dropped 4 bases and J dropped 4 bases, with 20 bases sitting between them. The CDR3 loop spans 17 amino acids. The DNA for the CDR3 is TGCGCCAGCAGCCGAGAGTATTCCGGGGCATTAAATCAGCCCCAGCATTTT. It translates to CASSREYSGALNQPQHF.

This clonotype was found many times. V is TRBV27 and J is TRBJ1-2, with 10 bases fitting TRBD1. The CDR3 runs to 13 residues. The germline CDR1 and CDR2 sequences are MNHEY and SMNVEV (reference sequence). V lost 10 bases, J lost 7 bases, and 9 bases stayed unmatched. For the CDR3, the DNA is TGTGCCACCAAACTGACAGGGGGCCTTGGCTACACCTTC. It is translated as CATKLTGGLGYTF.

This clonotype was counted ten times or more. This chain connects TRBV5-1 to TRBJ2-7, with 13 nucleotides matching TRBD2. The CDR3 loop spans 16 amino acids. V dropped 4 bases and J dropped 2; count of bases not matched to a gene: 6. The germline V gene encodes CDR1 SGHRS and CDR2 YFSETQ. The CDR3 loop is CASSQTGTSGTYEQYF. CDR3 coding DNA: TGCGCCAGCAGCCAGACCGGGACTAGCGGGACCTACGAGCAGTACTTC.